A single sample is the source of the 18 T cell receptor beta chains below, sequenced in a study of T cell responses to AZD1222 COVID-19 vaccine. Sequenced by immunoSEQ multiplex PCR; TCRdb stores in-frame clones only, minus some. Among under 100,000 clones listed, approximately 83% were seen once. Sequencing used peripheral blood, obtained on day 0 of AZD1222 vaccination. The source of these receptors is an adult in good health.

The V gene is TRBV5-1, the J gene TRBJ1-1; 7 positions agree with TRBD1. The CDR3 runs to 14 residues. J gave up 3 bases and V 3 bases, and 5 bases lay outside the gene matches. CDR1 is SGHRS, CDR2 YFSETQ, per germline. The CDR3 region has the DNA TGCGCCAGCAGCTCCGGGACAGAATACACTGAAGCTTTCTTT. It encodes CASSSGTEYTEAFF.

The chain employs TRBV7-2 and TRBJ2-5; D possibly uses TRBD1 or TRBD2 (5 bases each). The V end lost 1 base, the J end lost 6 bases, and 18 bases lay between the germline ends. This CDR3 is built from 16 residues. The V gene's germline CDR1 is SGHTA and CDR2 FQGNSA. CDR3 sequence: CASSLGGDPRGKTQYF. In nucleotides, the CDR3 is TGTGCCAGCAGCTTAGGAGGGGACCCGAGGGGAAAGACCCAGTACTTC.

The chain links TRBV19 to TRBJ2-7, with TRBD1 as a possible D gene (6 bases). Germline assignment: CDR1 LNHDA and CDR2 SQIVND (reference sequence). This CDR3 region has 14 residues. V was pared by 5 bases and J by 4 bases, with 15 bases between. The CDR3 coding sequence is TGTGCCAGTAGTCCTTCACAGGGCGGGTACGAGCAGTACTTC. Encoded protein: CASSPSQGGYEQYF.

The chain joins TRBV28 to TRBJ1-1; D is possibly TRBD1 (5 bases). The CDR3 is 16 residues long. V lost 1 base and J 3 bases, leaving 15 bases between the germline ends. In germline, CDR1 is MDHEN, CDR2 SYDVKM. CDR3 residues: CASSLYGGLGDTEAFF. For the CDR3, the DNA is TGTGCCAGCAGTTTATACGGAGGTTTAGGGGACACTGAAGCTTTCTTT.

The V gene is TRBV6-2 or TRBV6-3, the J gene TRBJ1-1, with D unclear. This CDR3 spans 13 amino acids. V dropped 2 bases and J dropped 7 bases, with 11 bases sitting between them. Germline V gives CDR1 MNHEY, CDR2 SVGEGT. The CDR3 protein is CASSYDQALEAFF. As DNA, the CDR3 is TGTGCCAGCAGTTACGACCAGGCCCTTGAAGCTTTCTTT.

This chain's CDR3 is CSASYGAGGYSNQPQHF. CDR3 bases: TGCAGTGCTAGTTATGGGGCTGGGGGGTATAGCAATCAGCCCCAGCATTTT. The V and J genes are TRBV20-1 and TRBJ1-5, with D perhaps matching TRBD1 (5 bases). Trimming took 3 bases from V and 0 from J, leaving 18 bases between them. Germline-derived CDR1 and CDR2 are DFQATT and SNEGSKA (reference sequence). The CDR3 contains 17 residues.

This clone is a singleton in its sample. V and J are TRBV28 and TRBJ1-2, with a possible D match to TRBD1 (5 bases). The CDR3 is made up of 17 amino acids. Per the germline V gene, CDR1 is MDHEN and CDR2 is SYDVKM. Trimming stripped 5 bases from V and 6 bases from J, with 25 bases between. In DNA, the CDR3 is TGTGCCAGCAGTCCCGTCGAGGGGTGGGGTTTTGGGGATGGCTACACCTTC. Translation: CASSPVEGWGFGDGYTF.

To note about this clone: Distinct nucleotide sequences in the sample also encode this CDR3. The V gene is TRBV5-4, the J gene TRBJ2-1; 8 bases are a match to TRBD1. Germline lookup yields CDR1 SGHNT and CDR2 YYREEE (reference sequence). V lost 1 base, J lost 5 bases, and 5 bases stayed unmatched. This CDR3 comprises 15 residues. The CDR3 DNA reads TGTGCCAGCAGCTTGCGGCAGGGGGCGAACAATGAGCAGTTCTTC. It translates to CASSLRQGANNEQFF.

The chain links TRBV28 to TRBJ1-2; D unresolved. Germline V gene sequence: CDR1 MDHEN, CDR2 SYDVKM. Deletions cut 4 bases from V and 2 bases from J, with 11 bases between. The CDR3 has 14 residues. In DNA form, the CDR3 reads TGTGCCAGCAGTTCCCTACCTTCGAACTATGGCTACACCTTC. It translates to CASSSLPSNYGYTF.

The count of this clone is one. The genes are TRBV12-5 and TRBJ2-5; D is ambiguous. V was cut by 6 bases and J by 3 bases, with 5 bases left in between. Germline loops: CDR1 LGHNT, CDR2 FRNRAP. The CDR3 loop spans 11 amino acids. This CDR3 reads CASGIEETQYF. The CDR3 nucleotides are TGTGCTAGTGGCATTGAAGAGACCCAGTACTTC.

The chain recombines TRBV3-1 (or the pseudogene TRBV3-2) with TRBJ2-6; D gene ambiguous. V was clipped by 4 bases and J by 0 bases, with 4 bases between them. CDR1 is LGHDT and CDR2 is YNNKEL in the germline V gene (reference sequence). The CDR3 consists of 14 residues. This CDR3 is CASSPSSGANVLTF. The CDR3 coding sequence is TGTGCCAGCAGCCCGAGCTCTGGGGCCAACGTCCTGACTTTC.

CDR3 region: CASRLISGGGEQFF. CDR3 sequence (DNA): TGTGCCAGCAGACTAATATCGGGAGGGGGTGAGCAGTTCTTC. V gene TRBV6-5 combines with J gene TRBJ2-1; TRBD2 matches at 8 bases. This CDR3 is built from 14 residues. With 6 bases clipped from V and 9 bases from J, the junction kept 10 bases outside the gene matches. Germline-derived CDR1 and CDR2 are MNHEY and SVGAGI.

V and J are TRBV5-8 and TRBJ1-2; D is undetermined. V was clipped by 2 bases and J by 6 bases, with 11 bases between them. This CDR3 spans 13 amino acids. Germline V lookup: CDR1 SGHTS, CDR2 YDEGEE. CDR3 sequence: CASSFSLDNGYTF. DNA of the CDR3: TGTGCCAGCAGCTTTTCTCTCGATAATGGCTACACCTTC.

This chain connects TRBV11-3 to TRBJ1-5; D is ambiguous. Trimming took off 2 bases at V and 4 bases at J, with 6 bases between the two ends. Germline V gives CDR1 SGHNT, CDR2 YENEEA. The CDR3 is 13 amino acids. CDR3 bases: TGTGCCAGCAGCTTATCAGCGAATCAGCCCCAGCATTTT. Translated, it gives CASSLSANQPQHF. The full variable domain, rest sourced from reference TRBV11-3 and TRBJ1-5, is EAGVVQSPRYKIIEKKQPVAFWCNPISGHNTLYWYLQNLGQGPELLIRYENEEAVDDSQLPKDRFSAERLKGVDSTLKIQPAELGDSAVYLCASSLSANQPQHFGDGTRLSIL.

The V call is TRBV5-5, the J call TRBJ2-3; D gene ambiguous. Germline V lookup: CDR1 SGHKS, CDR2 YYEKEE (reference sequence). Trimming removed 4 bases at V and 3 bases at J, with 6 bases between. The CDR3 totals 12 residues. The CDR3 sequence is CASSPRTDTQYF. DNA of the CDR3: TGTGCCAGCAGCCCCCGAACAGATACGCAGTATTTT.

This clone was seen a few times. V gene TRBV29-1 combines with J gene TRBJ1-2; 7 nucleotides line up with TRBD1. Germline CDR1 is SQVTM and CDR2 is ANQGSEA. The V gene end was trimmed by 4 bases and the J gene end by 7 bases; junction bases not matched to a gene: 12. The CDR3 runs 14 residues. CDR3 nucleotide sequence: TGCAGCGTTGGGCAATGGGAGGGGGCGGCTGGCTACACCTTC. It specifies CSVGQWEGAAGYTF.

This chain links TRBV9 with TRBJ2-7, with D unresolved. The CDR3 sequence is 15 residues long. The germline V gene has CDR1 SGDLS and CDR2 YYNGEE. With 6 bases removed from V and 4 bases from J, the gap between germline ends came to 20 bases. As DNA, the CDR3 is TGTGCCAGCACCCCTAGTCCTGAAGCCGGATACGAGCAGTACTTC. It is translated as CASTPSPEAGYEQYF.

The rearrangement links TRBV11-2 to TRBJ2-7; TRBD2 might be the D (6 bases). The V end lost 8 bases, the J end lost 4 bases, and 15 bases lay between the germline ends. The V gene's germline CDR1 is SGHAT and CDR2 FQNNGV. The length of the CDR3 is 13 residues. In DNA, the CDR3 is TGTGCCAGCGCCGGGGGACTGATATACGAGCAGTACTTC. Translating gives CASAGGLIYEQYF.